This T cell receptor beta chain was obtained from a study of cytomegalovirus exposure and HLA in healthy donors. The study's findings and limits: Previously analyzed data showed that most TCR beta V segments were productive at a frequency of about 87% or about 30%. Likely technical artifact: a cluster of highly shared sequence variants. TCR beta chains numbering more than 150 were designated cytomegalovirus-associated. In a later analysis, a genetic analysis reported fewer productive-TCR N-insertions in an Asian-associated ancestry cluster than the cohort average.

The CDR3 covers 16 residues. Germline CDR1 is SEHNR and CDR2 is FQNEAQ (reference sequence). PCR primers comprised 60 Vbeta and 13 Jbeta primers. Here immunoSEQ multiplex PCR was the method, and the copy in TCRdb shows in-frame clones only, minus some. This table has around 150,000 clones, about three quarters appearing once. This clone appeared once. Its cognate antigen is unknown. The junction differs from germline at one of its ends, possibly a read error. The source of this sequence is a man in his late teens or twenties in good health and CMV-seronegative. Sequenced input: PBMCs. The chain couples TRBV7-9 to TRBJ2-7; TRBD2 matches 13 bases. CDR3: CSSSLGLAGYPYEQYF. CDR3 nucleotide sequence: TGTTCCAGCAGCTTGGGACTAGCGGGGTACCCCTACGAGCAGTACTTC.